These T cell receptor beta chains were read from a single sample in a study of CD8+ T cells in alopecia areata. The repertoire was sequenced with immunoSEQ multiplex PCR; TCRdb's copy has only in-frame clones and lacks some. The sample includes some 220,000 clones, under 60% of them seen just once. Source: CD4+ T cells sorted from blood, taken at week 4, from a patient treated with tofacitinib. Every receptor here comes from a human donor with alopecia areata. CDR3s include the opening cysteine and the closing phenylalanine or tryptophan. Each record gives: V gene, clone size, D gene, J gene, CDR3 DNA, CDR3 protein. D genes are given only for firm matches. Rows may omit the clone size; those that give it use once, few, many or a size class.

V gene: TRBV11-2
clone size: -
D gene: -
J gene: TRBJ2-7
CDR3 DNA: TGTGCCAGCACCAGAGGTGGGGGCGGCTACGAGCAGTACTTC
CDR3 protein: CASTRGGGGYEQYF

V gene: TRBV7-2
clone size: -
D gene: -
J gene: TRBJ2-7
CDR3 DNA: TGTGCCAGCAGCTTATATGGGTGGGGGAACTACGAGCAGTACTTC
CDR3 protein: CASSLYGWGNYEQYF

V gene: TRBV13
clone size: -
D gene: -
J gene: TRBJ1-1
CDR3 DNA: TGTGCCAGCACCCAGGGAGAGTTGAACACTGAAGCTTTCTTT
CDR3 protein: CASTQGELNTEAFF

V gene: TRBV7-2
clone size: -
D gene: TRBD1
J gene: TRBJ1-2
CDR3 DNA: TGTGCCAGCAGCCATCGACAGGGGCAGAGTGGCTACACCTTC
CDR3 protein: CASSHRQGQSGYTF

V gene: TRBV2
clone size: -
D gene: -
J gene: TRBJ2-1
CDR3 DNA: TGTGCCAGCAGGGCGTACAATGAGCAGTTCTTC
CDR3 protein: CASRAYNEQFF

V gene: TRBV6-5
clone size: -
D gene: -
J gene: TRBJ1-2
CDR3 DNA: TGTGCCAGCAGACCCATCGGGAACTATGGCTACACCTTC
CDR3 protein: CASRPIGNYGYTF

V gene: TRBV2
clone size: few
D gene: -
J gene: TRBJ2-1
CDR3 DNA: TGTGCCAGCAGTGTGGGTAAGGGGGTAGGCGAGCAGTTCTTC
CDR3 protein: CASSVGKGVGEQFF

V gene: TRBV13
clone size: -
D gene: -
J gene: TRBJ2-3
CDR3 DNA: TGTGCCAGCAGCCCTCCCCCCCTAGGGCTGAGGGTCACAGATACGCAGTATTTT
CDR3 protein: CASSPPPLGLRVTDTQYF

V gene: TRBV5-1
clone size: -
D gene: TRBD1
J gene: TRBJ2-3
CDR3 DNA: TGCGCCAGCGGATCACCCCTTCCGGGACAGGGGTACACAGATACGCAGTATTTT
CDR3 protein: CASGSPLPGQGYTDTQYF

V gene: TRBV20-1
clone size: few
D gene: TRBD1
J gene: TRBJ1-1
CDR3 DNA: TGCAGTGCTTCAGACAGGGAGGCTTTCTTT
CDR3 protein: CSASDREAFF

V gene: TRBV14
clone size: -
D gene: -
J gene: TRBJ1-1
CDR3 DNA: TGTGCCAGCAGCCGAGATCCGGTGGGGACTGAAGCTTTCTTT
CDR3 protein: CASSRDPVGTEAFF

V gene: TRBV9
clone size: -
D gene: TRBD1
J gene: TRBJ1-4
CDR3 DNA: TGTGCCAGCAGCACCTCCGGGACAGTAAATGAAAAACTGTTTTTT
CDR3 protein: CASSTSGTVNEKLFF

V gene: TRBV2
clone size: -
D gene: -
J gene: TRBJ1-2
CDR3 DNA: TGTGCCAGCAGTCTTTTGGGTTTTGGCTATGGCTACACCTTC
CDR3 protein: CASSLLGFGYGYTF

V gene: TRBV30
clone size: -
D gene: -
J gene: TRBJ2-3
CDR3 DNA: TGTGCCTGGACCCCCCCGACAGGTATTACGCAGTATTTT
CDR3 protein: CAWTPPTGITQYF

V gene: TRBV6-5
clone size: few
D gene: TRBD1
J gene: TRBJ1-2
CDR3 DNA: TGTGCCAGCAGCCAAGACAGGGGTTCTGGCTACACCTTC
CDR3 protein: CASSQDRGSGYTF

V gene: TRBV5-6
clone size: once
D gene: -
J gene: TRBJ2-4
CDR3 DNA: TGTGCCAGCAGCTCGGGACACCTAAACATTCAGTACTTC
CDR3 protein: CASSSGHLNIQYF

V gene: TRBV9
clone size: -
D gene: -
J gene: TRBJ2-2
CDR3 DNA: TGTGCCAGCAGCTCAGAGAACACCGGGGAGCTGTTTTTT
CDR3 protein: CASSSENTGELFF

V gene: TRBV14
clone size: -
D gene: -
J gene: TRBJ2-4
CDR3 DNA: TGTGCCAGCAGCCTGGGGGACTTGGCCAAAAACATTCAGTACTTC
CDR3 protein: CASSLGDLAKNIQYF

V gene: TRBV29-1
clone size: -
D gene: TRBD2
J gene: TRBJ2-7
CDR3 DNA: TGCAGCGTGACCGGGAGGCAATCCTACGAGCAGTACTTC
CDR3 protein: CSVTGRQSYEQYF

V gene: TRBV7-2
clone size: few
D gene: -
J gene: TRBJ2-3
CDR3 DNA: TGTGCCAGCAGCCCCGGTGGGGATACGCAGTATTTT
CDR3 protein: CASSPGGDTQYF

V gene: TRBV29-1
clone size: -
D gene: -
J gene: TRBJ2-4
CDR3 DNA: TGCAGCGTTGATGCCACCCAGAAAAACATTCAGTACTTC
CDR3 protein: CSVDATQKNIQYF

V gene: TRBV5-1
clone size: -
D gene: -
J gene: TRBJ2-4
CDR3 DNA: TGCGCCAGCGCTCCGAGGGAAGGGGCGGGCATTCAGTACTTC
CDR3 protein: CASAPREGAGIQYF

V gene: TRBV14
clone size: -
D gene: -
J gene: TRBJ2-4
CDR3 DNA: TGTGCCAGCAGCCAACTCCCGGGACGGAAAAACATTCAGTACTTC
CDR3 protein: CASSQLPGRKNIQYF

V gene: TRBV7-8
clone size: -
D gene: TRBD1
J gene: TRBJ1-6
CDR3 DNA: TGTGCCAGCAGCGGGGACAGGGGTGGTTCACCCCTCCACTTT
CDR3 protein: CASSGDRGGSPLHF

V gene: TRBV28
clone size: -
D gene: -
J gene: TRBJ1-5
CDR3 DNA: TGTGCCAGCAGGGGTACAGGAAACCATCAGCCCCAGCATTTT
CDR3 protein: CASRGTGNHQPQHF

V gene: TRBV30
clone size: -
D gene: -
J gene: TRBJ1-1
CDR3 DNA: TGTGCCTGGGACACAGGGAGTGGTTCGACTGAAGCTTTCTTT
CDR3 protein: CAWDTGSGSTEAFF

V gene: TRBV29-1
clone size: -
D gene: -
J gene: TRBJ2-3
CDR3 DNA: TGCAGCGTTAAGGTACAATATACGCAGTATTTT
CDR3 protein: CSVKVQYTQYF

V gene: TRBV29-1
clone size: -
D gene: -
J gene: TRBJ1-1
CDR3 DNA: TGCAGCGTTACGAACACTGAAGCTTTCTTT
CDR3 protein: CSVTNTEAFF

V gene: TRBV29-1
clone size: once
D gene: -
J gene: TRBJ1-3
CDR3 DNA: TGCAGCGTTGGACAGAGTGGAAACACCATATATTTT
CDR3 protein: CSVGQSGNTIYF

V gene: TRBV5-1
clone size: -
D gene: TRBD2
J gene: TRBJ2-7
CDR3 DNA: TGCGCCAGCAGTCCCGGGACTAGCGGGGGGCTCAGCGAGCAGTACTTC
CDR3 protein: CASSPGTSGGLSEQYF

V gene: TRBV29-1
clone size: -
D gene: -
J gene: TRBJ1-1
CDR3 DNA: TGCAGCGTTGAAGAACAGGATGAAGCTTTCTTT
CDR3 protein: CSVEEQDEAFF

V gene: TRBV29-1
clone size: -
D gene: TRBD1
J gene: TRBJ1-1
CDR3 DNA: TGCAGCGTTACAGCCGGGACAGGCGTCGACGTGAACACTGAAGCTTTCTTT
CDR3 protein: CSVTAGTGVDVNTEAFF

V gene: TRBV2
clone size: few
D gene: TRBD2
J gene: TRBJ2-2
CDR3 DNA: TGTGCCAGCAGTGGACTAGCGGGGGCCCTCACCGGGGAGCTGTTTTTT
CDR3 protein: CASSGLAGALTGELFF

V gene: TRBV14
clone size: once
D gene: -
J gene: TRBJ2-1
CDR3 DNA: TGTGCCAGCAGCCAAGATTTCCCCGACAGGGAGCAGTTCTTC
CDR3 protein: CASSQDFPDREQFF

V gene: TRBV18
clone size: few
D gene: -
J gene: TRBJ2-7
CDR3 DNA: TGTGCCAGCTCACCAGTGGTTCTAGGGACTTCCTACGAGCAGTACTTC
CDR3 protein: CASSPVVLGTSYEQYF

V gene: TRBV10-2
clone size: -
D gene: TRBD1
J gene: TRBJ1-1
CDR3 DNA: TGCGCCAGCAACAGACAGGGGAAGACTGAAGCTTTCTTT
CDR3 protein: CASNRQGKTEAFF

V gene: TRBV4-3
clone size: -
D gene: -
J gene: TRBJ2-3
CDR3 DNA: TGCGCCAGCTCCGCGGGCCCCGGCACAGATACGCAGTATTTT
CDR3 protein: CASSAGPGTDTQYF

V gene: TRBV29-1
clone size: -
D gene: -
J gene: TRBJ2-5
CDR3 DNA: TGCAGCGTTGAACAATTACAAGAGACCCAGTACTTC
CDR3 protein: CSVEQLQETQYF

V gene: TRBV19
clone size: -
D gene: -
J gene: TRBJ1-5
CDR3 DNA: TGTGCCAGTAGTACCCTCTCGACAGAAAGTAGCAATCAGCCCCAGCATTTT
CDR3 protein: CASSTLSTESSNQPQHF

V gene: TRBV27
clone size: -
D gene: -
J gene: TRBJ1-1
CDR3 DNA: TGTGCCAGCAGTACTGAGCGGACAGCAACTGAAGCTTTCTTT
CDR3 protein: CASSTERTATEAFF

V gene: TRBV19
clone size: -
D gene: -
J gene: TRBJ2-2
CDR3 DNA: TGTGCCAGTAGTATAGAAGGGGCAGGGTTGACCGGGGAGCTGTTTTTT
CDR3 protein: CASSIEGAGLTGELFF

V gene: TRBV29-1
clone size: -
D gene: TRBD1
J gene: TRBJ1-2
CDR3 DNA: TGCAGCGTCGCGGACAGGGGCGGTTTTTGGGGCTACACCTTC
CDR3 protein: CSVADRGGFWGYTF

V gene: TRBV2
clone size: few
D gene: -
J gene: TRBJ1-2
CDR3 DNA: TGTGCCAGCACCGCGTCTGGCTACACCTTC
CDR3 protein: CASTASGYTF

V gene: TRBV4-1
clone size: -
D gene: -
J gene: TRBJ1-2
CDR3 DNA: TGCGCCAGCAGCCAAGATCACGGGAAGAGCTACACCTTC
CDR3 protein: CASSQDHGKSYTF

V gene: TRBV4-3
clone size: -
D gene: -
J gene: TRBJ1-1
CDR3 DNA: TGCGCCAGCAGCCACCCGGGTGCTGAAGCTTTCTTT
CDR3 protein: CASSHPGAEAFF

V gene: TRBV29-1
clone size: -
D gene: -
J gene: TRBJ1-1
CDR3 DNA: TGCAGCGCTTCCCAGGGCGTAGGGACTGAAGCTTTCTTT
CDR3 protein: CSASQGVGTEAFF